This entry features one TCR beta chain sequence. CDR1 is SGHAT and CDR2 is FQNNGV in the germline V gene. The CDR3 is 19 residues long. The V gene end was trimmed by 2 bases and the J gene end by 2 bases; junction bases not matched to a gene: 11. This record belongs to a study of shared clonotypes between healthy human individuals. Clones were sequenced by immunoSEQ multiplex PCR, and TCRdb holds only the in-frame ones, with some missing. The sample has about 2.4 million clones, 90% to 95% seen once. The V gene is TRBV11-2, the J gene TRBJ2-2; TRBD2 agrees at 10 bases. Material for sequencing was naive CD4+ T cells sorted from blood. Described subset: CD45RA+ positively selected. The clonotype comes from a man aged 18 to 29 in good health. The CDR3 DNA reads TGTGCCAGCAGCTTATGGCATCTAGCGGGAGATCAAAACACCGGGGAGCTGTTTTTT. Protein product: CASSLWHLAGDQNTGELFF.